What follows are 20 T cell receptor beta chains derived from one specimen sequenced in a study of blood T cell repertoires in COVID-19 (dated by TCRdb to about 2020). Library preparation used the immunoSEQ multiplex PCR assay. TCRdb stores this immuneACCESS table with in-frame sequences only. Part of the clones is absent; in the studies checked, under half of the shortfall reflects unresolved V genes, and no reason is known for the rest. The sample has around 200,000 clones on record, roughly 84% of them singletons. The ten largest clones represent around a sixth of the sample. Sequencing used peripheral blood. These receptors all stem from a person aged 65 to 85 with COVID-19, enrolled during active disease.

The CDR3 here is CAWSGQGTYGYTF. The CDR3 DNA reads as TGTGCCTGGTCGGGACAGGGTACCTATGGCTACACCTTC. J is TRBJ1-2 and V is TRBV30, with TRBD1 matching over 9 bases. From germline, CDR1 is GTSNPN and CDR2 SVGIG (reference sequence). This CDR3 has 13 residues. J was trimmed by 4 bases and V by 5 bases; bases with no gene match: 5.

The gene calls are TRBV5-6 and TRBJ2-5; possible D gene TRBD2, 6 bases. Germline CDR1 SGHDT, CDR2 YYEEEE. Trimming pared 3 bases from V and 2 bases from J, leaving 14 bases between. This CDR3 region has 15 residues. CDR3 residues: CASSWAGPLQETQYF. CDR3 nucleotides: TGTGCCAGCAGCTGGGCGGGACCCTTACAAGAGACCCAGTACTTC.

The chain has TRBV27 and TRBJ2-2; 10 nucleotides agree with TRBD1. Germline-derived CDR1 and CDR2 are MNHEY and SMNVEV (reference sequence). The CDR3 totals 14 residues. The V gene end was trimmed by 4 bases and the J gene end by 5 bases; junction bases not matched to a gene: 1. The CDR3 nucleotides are TGTGCCAGCAGTTGGGGACAGGGGACCGGGGAGCTGTTTTTT. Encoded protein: CASSWGQGTGELFF.

CDR3 coding DNA: TGTGCCAGCAGTTACGGTCCGGGGAGCAATGAGCAGTTCTTC. Its translation is CASSYGPGSNEQFF. The chain has TRBV6-5 and TRBJ2-1; weak D call: TRBD2 (5 bases). V was clipped by 2 bases and J by 6 bases, with 11 bases between them. CDR1 and CDR2 (germline): MNHEY, SVGAGI. The CDR3 loop spans 14 amino acids.

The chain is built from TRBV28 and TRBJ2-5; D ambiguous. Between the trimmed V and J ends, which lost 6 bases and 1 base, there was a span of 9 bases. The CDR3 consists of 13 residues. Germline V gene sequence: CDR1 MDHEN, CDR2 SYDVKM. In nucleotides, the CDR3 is TGTGCCAGCAGCCCCTCGGGCCAAGAGACCCAGTACTTC. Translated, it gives CASSPSGQETQYF.

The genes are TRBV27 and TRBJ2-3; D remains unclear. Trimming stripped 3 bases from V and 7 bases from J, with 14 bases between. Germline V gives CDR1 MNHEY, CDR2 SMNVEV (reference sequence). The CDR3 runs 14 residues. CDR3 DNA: TGTGCCAGCAGTTTGGTCCTCGGTCCCCATACGCAGTATTTT. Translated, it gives CASSLVLGPHTQYF.

CDR3 residues: CASSQELAGGPNNEQFF. The DNA of the CDR3 is TGCGCCAGCAGCCAAGAATTGGCGGGGGGGCCAAACAATGAGCAGTTCTTC. The chain couples TRBV4-3 to TRBJ2-1, with TRBD2 matching over 9 bases. The CDR3 extends over 17 amino acids. Per the germline V gene, CDR1 is LGHNA and CDR2 is YSLEER. V lost 0 bases and J lost 5; bases outside the gene matches: 8.

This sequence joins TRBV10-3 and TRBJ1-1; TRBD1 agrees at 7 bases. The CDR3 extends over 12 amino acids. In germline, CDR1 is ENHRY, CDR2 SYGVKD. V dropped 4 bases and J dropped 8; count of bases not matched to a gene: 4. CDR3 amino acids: CAISATGAEAFF. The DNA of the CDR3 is TGTGCCATCAGTGCAACAGGGGCCGAAGCTTTCTTT.

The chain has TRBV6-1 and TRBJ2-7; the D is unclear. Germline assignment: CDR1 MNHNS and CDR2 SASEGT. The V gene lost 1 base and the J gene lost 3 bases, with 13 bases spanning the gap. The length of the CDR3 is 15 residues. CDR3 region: CASSEEARPFYEQYF. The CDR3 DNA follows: TGTGCCAGCAGTGAAGAAGCGCGGCCCTTCTACGAGCAGTACTTC.

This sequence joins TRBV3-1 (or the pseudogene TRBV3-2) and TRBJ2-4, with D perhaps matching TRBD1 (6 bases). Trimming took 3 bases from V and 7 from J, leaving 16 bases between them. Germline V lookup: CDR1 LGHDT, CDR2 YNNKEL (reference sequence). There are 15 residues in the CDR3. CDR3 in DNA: TGTGCCAGCAGCCAGGGGGCAAGGGGTGAGAACATTCAGTACTTC. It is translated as CASSQGARGENIQYF.

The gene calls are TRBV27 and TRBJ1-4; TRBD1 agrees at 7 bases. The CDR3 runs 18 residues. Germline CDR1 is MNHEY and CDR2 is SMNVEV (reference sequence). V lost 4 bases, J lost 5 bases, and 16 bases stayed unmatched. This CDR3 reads CASSSILKGQALNEKLFF. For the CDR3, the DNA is TGTGCCAGCAGTTCCATTCTAAAAGGACAGGCCTTAAATGAAAAACTGTTTTTT.

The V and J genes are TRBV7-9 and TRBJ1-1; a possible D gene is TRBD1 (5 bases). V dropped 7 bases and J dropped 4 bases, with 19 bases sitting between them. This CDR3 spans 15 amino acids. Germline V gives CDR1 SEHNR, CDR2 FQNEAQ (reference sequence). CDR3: CASTLGPGSATEAFF. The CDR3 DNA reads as TGTGCCAGCACCCTTGGACCAGGGTCGGCCACTGAAGCTTTCTTT.

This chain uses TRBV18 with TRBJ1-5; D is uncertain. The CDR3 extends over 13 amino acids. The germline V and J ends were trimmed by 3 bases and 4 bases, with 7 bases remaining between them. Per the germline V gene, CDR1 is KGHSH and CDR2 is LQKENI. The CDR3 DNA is TGTGCCAGCTCACCCACACAGAATCAGCCCCAGCATTTT. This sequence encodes CASSPTQNQPQHF.

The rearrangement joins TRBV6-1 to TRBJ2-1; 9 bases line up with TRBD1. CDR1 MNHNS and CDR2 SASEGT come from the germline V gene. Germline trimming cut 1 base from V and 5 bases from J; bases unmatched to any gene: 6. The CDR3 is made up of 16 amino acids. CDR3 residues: CASSEVFRTGDNEQFF. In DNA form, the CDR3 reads TGTGCCAGCAGTGAAGTATTTAGGACAGGGGACAATGAGCAGTTCTTC.

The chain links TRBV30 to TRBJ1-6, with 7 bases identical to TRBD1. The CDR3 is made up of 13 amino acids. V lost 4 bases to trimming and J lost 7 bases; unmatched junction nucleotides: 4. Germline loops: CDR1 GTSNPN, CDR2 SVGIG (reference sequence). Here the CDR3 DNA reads TGTGCCTGGACCGACAGGGCGAATTCACCCCTCCACTTT. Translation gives CAWTDRANSPLHF.

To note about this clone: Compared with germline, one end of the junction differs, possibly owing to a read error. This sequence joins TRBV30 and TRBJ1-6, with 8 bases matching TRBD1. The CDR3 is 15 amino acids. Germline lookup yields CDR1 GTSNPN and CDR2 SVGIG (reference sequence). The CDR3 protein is CGFRDRRFGNSPLHF. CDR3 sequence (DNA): TGCGGGTTCAGGGACAGGCGTTTTGGAAATTCACCCCTCCACTTT.

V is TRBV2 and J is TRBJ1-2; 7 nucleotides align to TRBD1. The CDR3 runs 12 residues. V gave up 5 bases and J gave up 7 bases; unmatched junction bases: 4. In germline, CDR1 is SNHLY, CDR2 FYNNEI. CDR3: CASSRGPGGYTF. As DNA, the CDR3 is TGTGCCAGCAGTAGGGGGCCGGGTGGCTACACCTTC.

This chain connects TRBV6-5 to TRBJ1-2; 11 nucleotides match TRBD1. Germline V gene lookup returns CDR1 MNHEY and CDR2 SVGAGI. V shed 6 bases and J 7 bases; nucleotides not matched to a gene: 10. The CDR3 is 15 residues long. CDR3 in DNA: TGTGCCAGCAGGAGAGTGCCGGGACAGGGGGTTGGCTACACCTTC. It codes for CASRRVPGQGVGYTF.

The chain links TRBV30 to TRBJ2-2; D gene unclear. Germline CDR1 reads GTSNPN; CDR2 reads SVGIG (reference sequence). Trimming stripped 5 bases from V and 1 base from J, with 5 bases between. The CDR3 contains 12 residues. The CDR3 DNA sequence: TGTGCCTGGGGCCAGAACACCGGGGAGCTGTTTTTT. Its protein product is CAWGQNTGELFF.

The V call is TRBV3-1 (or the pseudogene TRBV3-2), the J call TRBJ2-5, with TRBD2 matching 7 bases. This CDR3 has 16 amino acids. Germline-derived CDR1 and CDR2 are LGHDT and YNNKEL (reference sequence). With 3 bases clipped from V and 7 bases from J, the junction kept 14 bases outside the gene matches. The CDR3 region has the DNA TGTGCCAGCAGCCAGCGGACCCAAGCGGGGACGTTGACCCAGTACTTC. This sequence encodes CASSQRTQAGTLTQYF.